The 2 T cell receptor beta chains below were found in one sample sequenced in a study of T cell responses to AZD1222 COVID-19 vaccine. Measured with immunoSEQ multiplex PCR; TCRdb has only the in-frame clones, and not every one. The repertoire holds around 120,000 clones, with around 93% as singletons. This specimen was peripheral blood, taken on day 0 of AZD1222 vaccination. These receptors came from an adult in good health.

V and J are TRBV7-9 and TRBJ1-1; D remains unclear. Trimming left V 3 bases short and J 0 bases short, with 14 bases between. Germline V gene lookup returns CDR1 SEHNR and CDR2 FQNEAQ (reference sequence). This CDR3 region has 16 residues. The CDR3 protein is CASSLSGARMNTEAFF. In nucleotides, the CDR3 is TGTGCCAGCAGCTTGTCAGGCGCACGAATGAACACTGAAGCTTTCTTT.

J is TRBJ2-7 and V is TRBV2; D is possibly TRBD2 (5 bases). Per the germline V gene, CDR1 is SNHLY and CDR2 is FYNNEI. V dropped 6 bases and J dropped 5 bases, with 14 bases sitting between them. This CDR3 comprises 13 residues. CDR3 region: CASRGPLRDEQYF. DNA for the CDR3: TGTGCCAGCAGGGGCCCTCTGAGGGACGAGCAGTACTTC.